Only a few counts were recorded for the clone carrying this T cell receptor beta chain. Its antigen remains unidentified. V gave up 4 bases and J gave up 2 bases; unmatched junction bases: 8. Germline V lookup: CDR1 SGHAT, CDR2 FQNNGV. The CDR3 spans 15 residues. The authors reverse transcribed all of the isolated RNA, so sequencing captured expressed TCRB transcripts. The method was immunoSEQ multiplex PCR; TCRdb's version includes in-frame clones alone and lacks a portion of them. The sample includes hundreds of thousands of clones, 30% of them seen just once. The data originate from a study of beta chain features in type 1 diabetes. Overall study: All samples yielded around 98,000,000 examined sorted cells.

Regarding the study as a whole: Whether TCRB rearrangement is influenced by HLA type was left unresolved in this analysis. Insertion counts at VDJ junctions were lower in type 1 diabetes patients, who also showed more deletions there.

This receptor was obtained from a man between 18 and 29 years old in good health. The chain uses TRBV11-2 and TRBJ2-7; 7 positions agree with TRBD2. The sequenced sample was naive CD4+ T cells from blood. The CDR3 sequence is CASSSYREVAYEQYF. The CDR3 nucleotides are TGTGCCAGCAGCTCCTACCGGGAGGTAGCCTACGAGCAGTACTTC.